Listed below are T cell receptor beta chains from one sample, sequenced in a study of cytomegalovirus exposure and HLA in healthy donors. Assay used: immunoSEQ multiplex PCR; TCRdb lists only in-frame clones, some missing. The sample yields fewer than 250,000 clones, around 87% seen once. What was sequenced was PBMCs. The receptors here all came from a woman younger than 30 in good health and CMV-seropositive. Both conserved end residues are part of each CDR3. Fields, in order: V gene, J gene, D gene, clone size, CDR3 DNA, CDR3 protein. D genes are given only for firm matches. Size is stated for part of the rows, as once, few or many counts, or as a class when the clone is expanded.

TRBV25-1	TRBJ2-3	TRBD2	.	TGTGCCAGCAGTGACGGCGGGAGGGGTAGCACAGATACGCAGTATTTT	CASSDGGRGSTDTQYF
TRBV19	TRBJ2-1	.	.	TGTGCCAGTAGTATCTCAGGACTACCCTACAATGAGCAGTTCTTC	CASSISGLPYNEQFF
TRBV28	TRBJ2-2	.	.	TGTGCCAGCAGTTTTATGTCCTATTATAACACCGGGGAGCTGTTTTTT	CASSFMSYYNTGELFF
TRBV9	TRBJ2-7	.	.	TGTGCCAGCAGCGTCACCGGGACAATTTCCTACGAGCAGTACTTC	CASSVTGTISYEQYF
TRBV18	TRBJ2-7	TRBD1	.	TGTGCCAGCTCACTTTGGGACAGCTCCTACGGGCAGTACTTC	CASSLWDSSYGQYF
TRBV6-1	TRBJ2-3	.	.	TGTGCCAGCAGTGAACCCAGGGCAGGGGGCACAGATACGCAGTATTTT	CASSEPRAGGTDTQYF
TRBV9	TRBJ2-6	.	.	TGTGCCAGCAGCACCTGGACAGTCCGCTCTGGGGCCAACGTCCTGACTTTC	CASSTWTVRSGANVLTF
TRBV6-1	TRBJ1-5	.	.	TGTGCCAGCAGTAGGACAGAAAATCAGCCCCAGCATTTT	CASSRTENQPQHF
TRBV4-1	TRBJ2-5	TRBD1	once	TGCGCCAGCAGCCAAGTACCGGGACAGGTGGCGACCCAGTACTTC	CASSQVPGQVATQYF
TRBV28	TRBJ2-1	TRBD2	.	TGTGCCAGCAGGAAGGGACTAGCGGGAGCGGGTGAGCAGTTCTTC	CASRKGLAGAGEQFF